What follows are 9 T cell receptor beta chains derived from one specimen sequenced in a study of cytotoxic CD8 clonotypes in ibrutinib-treated CLL. Generated by immunoSEQ multiplex PCR, the TCRdb table keeps only in-frame clones and is missing some. This sample has over 150,000 clones, with about 72% found just once. The source material was PBMCs, sampled after 24 months of ibrutinib treatment. The source is a human donor with chronic lymphocytic leukemia.

This clone was picked up one time. The chain carries TRBV6-1 and TRBJ2-3, with 10 bases aligning to TRBD2. The V gene's germline CDR1 is MNHNS and CDR2 SASEGT. The CDR3 sequence is 16 residues long. Germline trimming cut 3 bases from V and 4 bases from J; bases unmatched to any gene: 7. CDR3 DNA: TGTGCCAGCAGTGACCCTAGCGGGAGATTCGCAGATACGCAGTATTTT. As protein: CASSDPSGRFADTQYF.

The CDR3 region is CASSLRGRRDHQPQHF. CDR3 DNA: TGTGCCAGCAGTTTACGAGGCCGCCGGGATCATCAGCCCCAGCATTTT. V gene TRBV27 combines with J gene TRBJ1-5; D ambiguous. CDR3 size: 16 residues. CDR1 and CDR2 (germline): MNHEY, SMNVEV (reference sequence). V lost 2 bases to trimming and J lost 5 bases, with 16 bases between them.

The V call is TRBV4-1, the J call TRBJ2-1; perhaps TRBD1 as D (5 bases). The CDR3 is 16 amino acids. The V end lost 4 bases, the J end lost 0 bases, and 13 bases lay between the germline ends. Per the germline V gene, CDR1 is MGHRA and CDR2 is YSYEKL. CDR3 amino acids: CASSPFRAGSYNEQFF. The CDR3 bases are TGCGCCAGCAGCCCCTTCAGGGCAGGCTCCTACAATGAGCAGTTCTTC.

The chain joins TRBV6-5 to TRBJ2-4, with unresolved D. The germline V gene has CDR1 MNHEY and CDR2 SVGAGI. This CDR3 spans 11 amino acids. The V end was cut by 6 bases, the J end by 6 bases, with 6 bases between. The CDR3 loop is CASRDGNIQYF. Written as DNA, the CDR3 is TGTGCCAGCAGGGACGGAAACATTCAGTACTTC.

A few counts support this clone. This rearrangement joins TRBV27 to TRBJ2-2; TRBD1 matches at 8 bases. Germline V gene sequence: CDR1 MNHEY, CDR2 SMNVEV (reference sequence). The CDR3 spans 15 residues. The junction had 9 bases not matched to a gene; V was cut back by 5 bases and J by 7 bases. CDR3 sequence: CASSVPGGVHGELFF. In DNA form, the CDR3 reads TGTGCCAGCAGTGTCCCAGGGGGCGTTCACGGGGAGCTGTTTTTT.

Only a few counts were recorded for this clone. The J gene is TRBJ1-1, the V gene TRBV15; D remains ambiguous. V dropped 5 bases and J dropped 1 base, with 11 bases sitting between them. This CDR3 has 14 residues. From germline, CDR1 is LNHNV and CDR2 YYDKDF (reference sequence). The CDR3 DNA reads TGTGCCACCAGCGGCTCAGGTTGGAACACTGAAGCTTTCTTT. Translated, it gives CATSGSGWNTEAFF.

The chain is built from TRBV6-1 and TRBJ1-2; 8 positions match TRBD1. CDR1 and CDR2 (germline): MNHNS, SASEGT. The CDR3 loop spans 14 amino acids. The J segment lost 2 bases and the V segment lost 6 bases, leaving 5 bases of the junction unmatched. The CDR3 DNA reads as TGTGCCAGCAGAAAGGACAGGGCAAACTATGGCTACACCTTC. As protein: CASRKDRANYGYTF.

The chain combines TRBV7-8 with TRBJ2-5; 9 nucleotides match TRBD2. This CDR3 region has 18 residues. Germline-derived CDR1 and CDR2 are SGHVS and FQNEAQ. Unmatched junction bases numbered 11, after V lost 1 base and J lost 2 bases. The CDR3 DNA sequence: TGTGCCAGCAGCTTAGTGCTAGCGGGAACCCTGAAACAAGAGACCCAGTACTTC. This translates into CASSLVLAGTLKQETQYF.

The rearrangement links TRBV19 to TRBJ2-7, with TRBD1 matching over 7 bases. J was trimmed by 2 bases and V by 2 bases; bases with no gene match: 6. This CDR3 comprises 15 residues. Germline V gene lookup returns CDR1 LNHDA and CDR2 SQIVND (reference sequence). The CDR3 sequence is CASSIRTGRTYEQYF. The CDR3 DNA sequence: TGTGCCAGTAGTATACGGACAGGTCGCACCTACGAGCAGTACTTC.